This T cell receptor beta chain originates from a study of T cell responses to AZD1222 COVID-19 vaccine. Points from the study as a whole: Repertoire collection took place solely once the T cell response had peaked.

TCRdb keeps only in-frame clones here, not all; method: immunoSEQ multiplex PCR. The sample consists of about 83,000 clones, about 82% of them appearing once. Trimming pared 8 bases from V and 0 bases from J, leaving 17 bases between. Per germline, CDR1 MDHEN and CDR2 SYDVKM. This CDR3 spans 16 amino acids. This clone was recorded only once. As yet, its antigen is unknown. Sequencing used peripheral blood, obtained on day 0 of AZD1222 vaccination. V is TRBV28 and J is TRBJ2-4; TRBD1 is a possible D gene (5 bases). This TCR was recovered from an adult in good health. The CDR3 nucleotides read TGTGCCAGCGGGGCCCCGGACCGCCTAGCCAAAAACATTCAGTACTTC. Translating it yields CASGAPDRLAKNIQYF. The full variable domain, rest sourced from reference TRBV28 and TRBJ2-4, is DVKVTQSSRYLVKRTGEKVFLECVQDMDHENMFWYRQDPGLGLRLIYFSYDVKMKEKGDIPEGYSVSREKKERFSLILESASTNQTSMYLCASGAPDRLAKNIQYFGAGTRLSVL.